These 12 T cell receptor beta chains were sequenced from one sample in a study of metastatic and nonmetastatic thyroid tumors. TCRdb reanalyzed the PCR reads with MiXCR. The sample consists of about 15,000 clones, 3.7% of them appearing once. All patients reached thyroid surgery having received no treatment beforehand. Input material: tumor tissue. These receptors originate from a female donor with papillary thyroid cancer or a benign thyroid nodule (not recorded which). Some clones in this sample may be carry-over from other donors' samples.

This clone was seen only a few times. The chain carries TRBV3-1 and TRBJ2-7; D remains ambiguous. This CDR3 has 15 residues. Per the germline V gene, CDR1 is LGHDT and CDR2 is YNNKEL (reference sequence). V lost 4 bases, J lost 5 bases, and 18 bases lay in between. As DNA, the CDR3 is TGTGCCAGCAGCCCCCTCCTGACGGGTTACGACGAGCAGTACTTC. Protein product: CASSPLLTGYDEQYF.

In its sample, this clone was seen a few times. This chain uses TRBV15 with TRBJ2-1, with 10 bases matching TRBD2. CDR1 and CDR2 (germline): LNHNV, YYDKDF (reference sequence). CDR3 length: 13 amino acids. V gave up 10 bases and J gave up 8 bases; unmatched junction bases: 8. As DNA, the CDR3 is TGTGCCAGCTTAGCGGGGGGCACCGATGAGCAGTTCTTC. This translates into CASLAGGTDEQFF.

J is TRBJ2-7 and V is TRBV19; 7 bases agree with TRBD2. CDR3 length: 15 amino acids. V lost 5 bases and J lost 3; bases outside the gene matches: 10. Germline-derived CDR1 and CDR2 are LNHDA and SQIVND (reference sequence). This chain's CDR3 is CASSPRGEGHYEQYF. The CDR3 DNA is TGTGCCAGTAGTCCCCGGGGGGAGGGCCACTACGAGCAGTACTTC. Based on the CDR3 plus reference TRBV19 and TRBJ2-7, the full variable domain is DGGITQSPKYLFRKEGQNVTLSCEQNLNHDAMYWYRQDPGQGLRLIYYSQIVNDFQKGDIAEGYSVSREKKESFPLTVTSAQKNPTAFYLCASSPRGEGHYEQYFGPGTRLTVT.

By share of the sample, this clone is medium-sized (0.01 to 0.1%). Here the CDR3 DNA reads TGCGCCAGCAGCTTGGCGATAACCGGTGGTACGCAGTATTTT. It translates to CASSLAITGGTQYF. The gene calls are TRBV5-1 and TRBJ2-3; D unclear. The CDR3 covers 14 residues. Germline V gene data show CDR1 as SGHRS and CDR2 as YFSETQ. V was trimmed by 0 bases and J by 8 bases, leaving 13 bases between them.

This clone has just a few counts. The CDR3 sequence is CAWTTSYEQYF. In nucleotides, the CDR3 is TGTGCCTGGACGACATCCTACGAGCAGTACTTC. V is TRBV30 and J is TRBJ2-7; D uncertain. Per the germline V gene, CDR1 is GTSNPN and CDR2 is SVGIG (reference sequence). The CDR3 extends over 11 amino acids. Between the trimmed V and J ends, which lost 4 bases and 1 base, there was a span of 5 bases.

The table lists this clone with many counts. V is TRBV6-2 or TRBV6-3 and J is TRBJ1-1, with 7 bases lining up with TRBD1. This CDR3 contains 15 residues. V trimming: 6 bases; J trimming: 7 bases; junction bases outside the gene matches: 14. Germline loops: CDR1 MNHEY, CDR2 SVGEGT. The CDR3 DNA follows: TGTGCCAGCAGCCCGGGGACAGCCATTACGGTTGAAGCTTTCTTT. Translating gives CASSPGTAITVEAFF.

The chain has TRBV27 and TRBJ1-2, with unresolved D. V was shortened by 4 bases and J by 6 bases, with 12 bases between the two germline ends. This CDR3 has 13 residues. Germline V gene sequence: CDR1 MNHEY, CDR2 SMNVEV (reference sequence). DNA of the CDR3: TGTGCCAGCAGTTACGGTGGAGGCGATGGCTACACCTTC. Amino acids: CASSYGGGDGYTF.

A few counts support this clone. The chain combines TRBV6-1 with TRBJ2-3; a weak D match, TRBD2 (6 bases). The germline CDR1 and CDR2 sequences are MNHNS and SASEGT. V was pared by 8 bases and J by 5 bases, with 17 bases between. The CDR3 has 14 amino acids. CDR3 sequence: CASRGTFSEDTQYF. CDR3 nucleotide sequence: TGTGCCAGCCGAGGGACTTTCTCGGAAGATACGCAGTATTTT.

Ten or more counts support this clone. The chain employs TRBV13 and TRBJ2-1; no definite D call. CDR3 length: 13 residues. Germline CDR1 reads PRHDT; CDR2 reads FYEKMQ (reference sequence). Trimming took 5 bases from V and 9 from J, leaving 14 bases between them. CDR3 sequence (DNA): TGTGCCAGCAGCCCCCTTAAGAACAGTGAGCAGTTCTTC. Translated: CASSPLKNSEQFF.

The chain has TRBV6-9 and TRBJ1-5; no clear D gene. CDR1 and CDR2 (germline): MNHGY, SVAAGI. Trimming shortened V by 8 bases and J by 16 bases, and 24 bases separated the two germline ends. This CDR3 has 13 residues. CDR3 in amino acids: CASGWQDNQPQHF. In DNA, the CDR3 is TGTGCCAGCGGCTGGCAAGACAATCAGCCACAACATTTT.

The chain couples TRBV27 to TRBJ2-7; 8 bases fit TRBD1. Germline V gene data show CDR1 as MNHEY and CDR2 as SMNVEV (reference sequence). This CDR3 region has 14 residues. Trimming cost V 6 bases and J 2 bases; bases outside gene matches: 6. The chain's CDR3 is CASSTDRAAYEQYF. The CDR3 region has the DNA TGTGCCAGCAGCACGGACAGGGCCGCCTACGAGCAGTACTTC.

Only a few counts were recorded for this clone. The chain couples TRBV15 to TRBJ1-1; a possible D gene is TRBD1 (6 bases). CDR1 is LNHNV, CDR2 YYDKDF, per germline (reference sequence). Trimming stripped 1 base from V and 2 bases from J, with 17 bases between. The CDR3 sequence is 17 residues long. DNA of the CDR3: TGTGCCACCAGCAGAGGCAGGGGACGTACATTTAACACTGAAGCTTTCTTT. The encoded protein is CATSRGRGRTFNTEAFF.